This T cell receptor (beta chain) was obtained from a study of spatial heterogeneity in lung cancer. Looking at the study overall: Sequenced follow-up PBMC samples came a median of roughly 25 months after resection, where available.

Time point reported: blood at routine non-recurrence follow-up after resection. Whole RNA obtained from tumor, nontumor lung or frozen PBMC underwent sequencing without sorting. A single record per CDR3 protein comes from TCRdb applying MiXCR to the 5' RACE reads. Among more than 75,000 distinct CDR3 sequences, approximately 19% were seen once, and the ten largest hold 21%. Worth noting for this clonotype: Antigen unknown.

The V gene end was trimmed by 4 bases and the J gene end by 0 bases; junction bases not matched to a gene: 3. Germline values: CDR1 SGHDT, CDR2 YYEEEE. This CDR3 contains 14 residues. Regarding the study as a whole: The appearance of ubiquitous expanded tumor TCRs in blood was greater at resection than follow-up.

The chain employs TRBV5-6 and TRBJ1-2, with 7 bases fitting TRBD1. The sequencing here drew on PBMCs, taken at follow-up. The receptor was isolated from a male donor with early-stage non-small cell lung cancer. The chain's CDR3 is CASSQTGSNYGYTF. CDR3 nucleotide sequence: TGTGCCAGCAGCCAGACAGGGTCTAACTATGGCTACACCTTC. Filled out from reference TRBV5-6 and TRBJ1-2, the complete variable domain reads DAGVTQSPTHLIKTRGQQVTLRCSPKSGHDTVSWYQQALGQGPQFIFQYYEEEERQRGNFPDRFSGHQFPNYSSELNVNALLLGDSALYLCASSQTGSNYGYTFGSGTRLTVV.